Listed here are 15 T cell receptor beta chains from one sample, sequenced in a study of beta chain features in type 1 diabetes. Whole-study results and caveats: Moderate but significant shortening of TCRB CDR3s was recorded in all four CD4+ subsets from Type 1 diabetes patients.

Their target antigens are unknown. TCRB transcripts that were expressed got sequenced, as all of the isolated RNA had been reverse transcribed. The assay was immunoSEQ multiplex PCR, and TCRdb's table has in-frame clones only and misses some. Seen here are hundreds of thousands of clones, over 10% observed once, and the top ten hold around 0.0099%. Sequences were obtained from naive CD4+ T cells from blood. These receptors came from a woman younger than 35 with type 1 diabetes.

This clone was counted a few times. The chain carries TRBV2 and TRBJ2-5, with D possibly TRBD2 on 6 matching bases. V lost 1 base to trimming and J lost 4 bases, with 13 bases between them. Germline V gene sequence: CDR1 SNHLY, CDR2 FYNNEI. The length of the CDR3 is 15 residues. In DNA form, the CDR3 reads TGTGCCAGCAGTGAAGTGGGACTTTTCCCAGAGACCCAGTACTTC. It codes for CASSEVGLFPETQYF. The full variable domain, rest sourced from reference TRBV2 and TRBJ2-5, is EPEVTQTPSHQVTQMGQEVILRCVPISNHLYFYWYRQILGQKVEFLVSFYNNEISEKSEIFDDQFSVERPDGSNFTLKIRSTKLEDSAMYFCASSEVGLFPETQYFGPGTRLLVL.

A few counts support this clone. V is TRBV7-6 and J is TRBJ1-6; D gene unclear. Germline CDR1 SGHVS, CDR2 FNYEAQ. Trimming left V 1 base short and J 9 bases short, with 19 bases between. The CDR3 covers 17 residues. The CDR3 DNA is TGTGCCAGCAGCTTAGAGGTCCGGGATCTCATGGTTTCACCCCTCCACTTT. Protein: CASSLEVRDLMVSPLHF.

This clone was detected a few times. The gene calls are TRBV5-6 and TRBJ2-1; weak D call: TRBD1 (5 bases). Germline values: CDR1 SGHDT, CDR2 YYEEEE. Trimming removed 1 base at V and 3 bases at J, with 14 bases between. This CDR3 contains 16 residues. CDR3 DNA: TGTGCCAGCAGCTTGCCTAGGACATATGTCTACAATGAGCAGTTCTTC. Its translation is CASSLPRTYVYNEQFF.

The table lists this clone with a few counts. The chain has TRBV5-1 and TRBJ1-5; possibly TRBD1 for D (6 bases). V lost 3 bases and J lost 3, with 13 bases in between. Per the germline V gene, CDR1 is SGHRS and CDR2 is YFSETQ. The CDR3 is 15 residues long. The CDR3 DNA is TGCGCCAGCAGCTGGACGACAGGTTTCAATCAGCCCCAGCATTTT. Translating it yields CASSWTTGFNQPQHF. Variable domain in full (rest from reference TRBV5-1 and TRBJ1-5): KAGVTQTPRYLIKTRGQQVTLSCSPISGHRSVSWYQQTPGQGLQFLFEYFSETQRNKGNFPGRFSGRQFSNSRSEMNVSTLELGDSALYLCASSWTTGFNQPQHFGDGTRLSIL.

The chain carries TRBV9 and TRBJ2-2, with 8 bases fitting TRBD2. The CDR3 spans 19 residues. Unmatched junction bases numbered 19, after V lost 3 bases and J lost 6 bases. Germline values: CDR1 SGDLS, CDR2 YYNGEE. In DNA form, the CDR3 reads TGTGCCAGCAGCGCCCCCCAGACTTGGACTAGCCGATCGGCCGGGGAGCTGTTTTTT. Its protein product is CASSAPQTWTSRSAGELFF.

This clone was found a few times. The chain carries TRBV7-9 and TRBJ2-7; D possibly corresponds to TRBD2 (5 bases). This CDR3 spans 14 amino acids. Deletions cut 1 base from V and 7 bases from J, with 14 bases between. Germline V gene sequence: CDR1 SEHNR, CDR2 FQNEAQ (reference sequence). The CDR3 bases are TGTGCCAGCAGCTTAGGCACTACCTCGGGGGAGCAGTACTTC. It encodes CASSLGTTSGEQYF.

The chain combines TRBV9 with TRBJ1-1; D ambiguous. The CDR3 covers 12 residues. With 4 bases removed from V and 3 bases from J, the gap between germline ends came to 7 bases. Germline CDR1 is SGDLS and CDR2 is YYNGEE. CDR3 region: CASSTRDTEAFF. The CDR3 coding sequence is TGTGCCAGCAGCACTCGGGACACTGAAGCTTTCTTT.

The sample holds a few counts of this clone. The chain carries TRBV5-6 and TRBJ1-2; no reliable D call. CDR1 SGHDT and CDR2 YYEEEE come from the germline V gene. V was clipped by 1 base and J by 8 bases, with 12 bases between them. The length of the CDR3 is 13 residues. As DNA, the CDR3 is TGTGCCAGCAGCTTGATCGGGGTGACAGGCTACACCTTC. Protein sequence: CASSLIGVTGYTF. Looking up the rest from reference TRBV5-6 and TRBJ1-2 gives the full variable domain: DAGVTQSPTHLIKTRGQQVTLRCSPKSGHDTVSWYQQALGQGPQFIFQYYEEEERQRGNFPDRFSGHQFPNYSSELNVNALLLGDSALYLCASSLIGVTGYTFGSGTRLTVV.

A few counts support this clone. The chain carries TRBV5-1 and TRBJ2-3; 10 bases align to TRBD1. The V and J ends lost 6 bases and 10 bases, in that order; junction bases with no gene match: 5. The CDR3 runs to 12 residues. In germline, CDR1 is SGHRS, CDR2 YFSETQ. This CDR3 is CASMGQGRAQYF. In DNA form, the CDR3 reads TGCGCCAGCATGGGACAGGGGAGAGCGCAGTATTTT.

The chain joins TRBV18 to TRBJ2-3, with D tentatively TRBD2 (6 bases). Germline lookup yields CDR1 KGHSH and CDR2 LQKENI. Trimming removed 2 bases from V and 0 bases from J, with 12 bases in between. This CDR3 is built from 16 residues. Here the CDR3 reads CASSPIVGTSTDTQYF. The CDR3 DNA sequence: TGTGCCAGCTCACCAATTGTAGGGACTAGCACAGATACGCAGTATTTT. Looking up the rest from reference TRBV18 and TRBJ2-3 gives the full variable domain: NAGVMQNPRHLVRRRGQEARLRCSPMKGHSHVYWYRQLPEEGLKFMVYLQKENIIDESGMPKERFSAEFPKEGPSILRIQQVVRGDSAAYFCASSPIVGTSTDTQYFGPGTRLTVL.

J is TRBJ2-5 and V is TRBV15; tentative D call: TRBD1 (5 bases). The CDR3 has 15 amino acids. Germline-derived CDR1 and CDR2 are LNHNV and YYDKDF (reference sequence). V dropped 5 bases and J dropped 1 base, with 14 bases sitting between them. CDR3 sequence (DNA): TGTGCCACCAGCCTTTCAGGGTGGAGCCAAGAGACCCAGTACTTC. Translation: CATSLSGWSQETQYF.

A few counts support this clone. The chain has TRBV5-4 and TRBJ2-3; TRBD2 matches at 9 bases. Per the germline V gene, CDR1 is SGHNT and CDR2 is YYREEE (reference sequence). After removal of 4 bases from V and 10 bases from J, the junction contained 4 bases not matched to a gene. This CDR3 contains 12 residues. The CDR3 here is CASSPGLAAQYF. CDR3 coding DNA: TGTGCCAGCAGCCCGGGACTAGCTGCGCAGTATTTT. Full variable domain (rest looked up from reference TRBV5-4 and TRBJ2-3): ETGVTQSPTHLIKTRGQQVTLRCSSQSGHNTVSWYQQALGQGPQFIFQYYREEENGRGNFPPRFSGLQFPNYSSELNVNALELDDSALYLCASSPGLAAQYFGPGTRLTVL.

This clone has just a few counts. The rearrangement links TRBV7-9 to TRBJ2-7; 9 bases match TRBD2. From germline, CDR1 is SEHNR and CDR2 FQNEAQ (reference sequence). The CDR3 has 13 amino acids. V lost 6 bases, J lost 3 bases, and 3 bases stayed unmatched. The CDR3 here is CASSVTSGYEQYF. CDR3 nucleotide sequence: TGTGCCAGCAGTGTGACTAGCGGCTACGAGCAGTACTTC.

This clone was counted a few times. The chain uses TRBV30 and TRBJ1-5; D gene uncertain. V was cut by 7 bases and J by 0 bases, with 13 bases left in between. This CDR3 has 14 amino acids. The germline CDR1 and CDR2 sequences are GTSNPN and SVGIG (reference sequence). CDR3 DNA sequence: TGTGCCTTCAAAACCGGGGATAGCAATCAGCCCCAGCATTTT. Its protein product is CAFKTGDSNQPQHF.

V usage is TRBV7-2 and J usage is TRBJ2-7; D remains ambiguous. Germline V lookup: CDR1 SGHTA, CDR2 FQGNSA. Trimming took 9 bases from V and 0 from J, leaving 9 bases between them. The CDR3 extends over 12 amino acids. Written as DNA, the CDR3 is TGTGCCAGTGCGAGGTTCTCCTACGAGCAGTACTTC. Protein sequence: CASARFSYEQYF. The complete variable domain, with remaining parts taken from reference TRBV7-2 and TRBJ2-7, reads GAGVSQSPSNKVTEKGKDVELRCDPISGHTALYWYRQSLGQGLEFLIYFQGNSAPDKSGLPSDRFSAERTGGSVSTLTIQRTQQEDSAVYLCASARFSYEQYFGPGTRLTVT.